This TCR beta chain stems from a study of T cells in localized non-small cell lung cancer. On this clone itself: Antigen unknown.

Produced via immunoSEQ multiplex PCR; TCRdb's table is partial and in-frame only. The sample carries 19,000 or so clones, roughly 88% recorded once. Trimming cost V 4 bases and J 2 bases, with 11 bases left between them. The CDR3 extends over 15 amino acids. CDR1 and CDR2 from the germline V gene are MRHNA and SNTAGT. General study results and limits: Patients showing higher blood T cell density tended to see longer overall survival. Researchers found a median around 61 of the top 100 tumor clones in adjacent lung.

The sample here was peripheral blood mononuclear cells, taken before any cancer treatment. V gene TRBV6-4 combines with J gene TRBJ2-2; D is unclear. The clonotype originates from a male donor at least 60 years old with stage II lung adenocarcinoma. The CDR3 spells CASSVTGSNTGELFF. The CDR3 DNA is TGTGCCAGCAGTGTTACCGGGTCCAACACCGGGGAGCTGTTTTTT.